This T cell receptor (beta chain) was identified during a study of long-term antiretroviral therapy in people with HIV. Running of the v3.0 immunoSEQ assay took place at survey level. Assay used: immunoSEQ multiplex PCR; TCRdb lists only in-frame clones, some missing. The table lists around 27,000 clones, about four fifths of them singletons. V was shortened by 6 bases and J by 6 bases, with 23 bases between the two germline ends. CDR1 is GTSNPN, CDR2 SVGIG, per germline (reference sequence). The CDR3 has 15 residues. The material was unsorted PBMCs, obtained 1.1 years before starting antiretroviral therapy. This chain links TRBV30 with TRBJ1-2; D is unresolved. This receptor was taken from a woman aged 30 to 39 with HIV. Here the CDR3 DNA reads TGTGCCTGTCAGGTAAAGGGCTACATGTCGAATGGCTACACCTTC. Protein: CACQVKGYMSNGYTF.